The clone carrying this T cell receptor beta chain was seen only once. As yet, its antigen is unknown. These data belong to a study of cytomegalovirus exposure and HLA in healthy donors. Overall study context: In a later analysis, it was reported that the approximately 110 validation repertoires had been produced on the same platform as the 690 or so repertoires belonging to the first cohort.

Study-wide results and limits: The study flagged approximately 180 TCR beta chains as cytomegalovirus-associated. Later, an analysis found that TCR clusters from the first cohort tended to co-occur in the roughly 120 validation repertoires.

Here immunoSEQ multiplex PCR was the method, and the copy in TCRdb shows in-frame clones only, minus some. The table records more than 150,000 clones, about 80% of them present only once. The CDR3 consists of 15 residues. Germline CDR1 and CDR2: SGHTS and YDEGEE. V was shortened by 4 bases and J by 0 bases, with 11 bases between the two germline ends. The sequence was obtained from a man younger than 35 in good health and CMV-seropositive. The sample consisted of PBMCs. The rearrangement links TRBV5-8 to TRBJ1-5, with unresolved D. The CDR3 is CASSNGTISNQPQHF. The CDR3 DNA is TGTGCCAGCAGCAATGGCACTATTAGCAATCAGCCCCAGCATTTT.